This TCR beta chain was identified in a study of T cells in Graves' hyperthyroidism and ophthalmopathy. Regions amplified from RNA transcripts were the TCR beta CDR3 regions. HTBI primers drove first-round RT-PCR of the TCR CDR3. TCRdb processed the multiplex PCR reads anew with MiXCR; each CDR3 protein has one entry. The profile shows hundreds of thousands of distinct CDR3 sequences, about 17% of them singletons. This clonotype was detected only a few times. Germline CDR1 MNHEY, CDR2 SVGEGT. The V end was cut by 5 bases, the J end by 3 bases, with 7 bases between. CDR3 size: 12 residues. The chain combines TRBV6-2 or TRBV6-3 with TRBJ2-5; D not certain. The clonotype comes from a man between 35 and 55 years old with Graves' hyperthyroidism. The sequencing input was blood. CDR3 coding DNA: TGTGCCAGCAGTAACAGTAAAGAGACCCAGTACTTC. Amino acid sequence: CASSNSKETQYF.